This is a list of T cell receptor beta chains from one sample in a study of blood T cell repertoires in COVID-19. Libraries were prepared by immunoSEQ multiplex PCR; TCRdb keeps only in-frame clonotypes and omits some of them. The sample has about 300,000 clones, about 91% seen once. Sequenced input: peripheral blood. The source of these receptors is a woman aged 25 to 45 with COVID-19, enrolled during active disease. The CDR3 runs from the conserved cysteine through the conserved F or W. A D gene is named only where the DNA matches it firmly.

d_gene | v_gene | CDR3aa
TRBD1 | TRBV6-5 | CASSDRADGYTF
- | TRBV4-2 | CASSQEGVQPQHF
- | TRBV19 | CASSISSSGYTF
TRBD1 | TRBV27 | CASSLGTGGYNEQFF
TRBD1 | TRBV19 | CASSGHRGHGYTF
- | TRBV6-1 | CASSEVLIGANPYGYTF
TRBD1 | TRBV18 | CASSPTPEGQGFSGNTIYF
- | TRBV7-2 | CASTALGAFSNEQFF
- | TRBV5-6 | CASSPSPGRGNYGYTF
- | TRBV5-4 | CASSFLVGELFF
TRBD1 | TRBV6-5 | CASGRGQIGELFF
- | TRBV5-4 | CASSRNTEAFF
- | TRBV12-3/TRBV12-4 | CASSLSSYNEQFF
TRBD1 | TRBV18 | CASSPNQGASGELFF
- | TRBV28 | CASRGGLPNTEAFF
TRBD2 | TRBV9 | CASSDGLAGEDTQYF
- | TRBV7-8 | CASSTLTGDHQPQHF
- | TRBV3-1/TRBV3-2 | CASSQTGLNTEAFF
- | TRBV13 | CASSPTLTGVYNEQFF
TRBD1 | TRBV4-1 | CASSQEQGGLFSSNQPQHF
- | TRBV27 | CASTPNGVGSSPLHF
TRBD1 | TRBV16 | CASKTGGQGAANEKLFF
- | TRBV5-6 | CASSLAGDTDHGQYF
TRBD2 | TRBV25-1 | CASSDRRLAGALVGELFF
- | TRBV27 | CASSPEGHYGYTF
TRBD1 | TRBV5-1 | CASSLPPGQGADTQYF
TRBD2 | TRBV10-3 | CAISPSGVSTDTQYF
TRBD2 | TRBV6-1 | CASSEASRSSGGLRDTQYF
TRBD1 | TRBV5-1 | CASSLRTDRQGIFF
TRBD1 | TRBV11-3 | CASSHLQGGTEAFF
- | TRBV19 | CASYPEGRTEAFF
- | TRBV27 | CASSPSYNEQFF